The 16 T cell receptor beta chains listed next were all sequenced from one sample in a study of OX40 agonist ivuxolimab in advanced cancers. The data were produced by immunoSEQ multiplex PCR, yet TCRdb's version contains in-frame clones alone and is incomplete. The data contain 80,000 to 100,000 clones, more than 85% of them seen just once; the ten biggest clones take up about 0.8%. The sequences come from CD4+ or CD8+ T cells sorted from blood, collected in a trial of the OX40 agonist ivuxolimab. These receptors came from an adult with an advanced solid tumor such as melanoma, head and neck, liver or kidney cancer.

This chain uses TRBV19 with TRBJ2-1; D may be TRBD1 (5 bases). Per germline, CDR1 LNHDA and CDR2 SQIVND (reference sequence). The V end was cut by 5 bases, the J end by 7 bases, with 18 bases between. The CDR3 is 15 residues long. Here the CDR3 DNA reads TGTGCCAGTAGTGTCCTCAGTAGGGGCTTTAATGAGCAGTTCTTC. Amino acid sequence: CASSVLSRGFNEQFF.

The V gene is TRBV7-8, the J gene TRBJ1-5; D is unresolved. The V end lost 1 base, the J end lost 7 bases, and 5 bases lay between the germline ends. Germline V gene data show CDR1 as SGHVS and CDR2 as FQNEAQ. The CDR3 runs 12 residues. The CDR3 here is CASSLEAQPQHF. The CDR3 DNA reads as TGTGCCAGCAGCTTAGAGGCCCAGCCCCAGCATTTT.

The V call is TRBV2, the J call TRBJ1-5, with D hard to call. In germline, CDR1 is SNHLY, CDR2 FYNNEI. The CDR3 covers 14 residues. The ends were cut back, 1 base at V and 6 bases at J, with 10 bases in the middle. Here the CDR3 DNA reads TGTGCCAGCAGTGAAGTGGGCGCGCTTCAGCCCCAGCATTTT. The encoded protein is CASSEVGALQPQHF.

The chain combines TRBV6-1 with TRBJ1-3, with D perhaps matching TRBD1 (6 bases). Germline V gives CDR1 MNHNS, CDR2 SASEGT. The CDR3 runs 14 residues. Trimming shortened V by 7 bases and J by 4 bases, and 14 bases separated the two germline ends. Written as DNA, the CDR3 is TGTGCCAGCACCATCGCGGGGGCAGGAAACACCATATATTTT. It yields the protein CASTIAGAGNTIYF.

The chain has TRBV6-1 and TRBJ2-5; 10 positions match TRBD1. Germline CDR1 MNHNS, CDR2 SASEGT. The CDR3 totals 15 residues. The junction had 6 bases not matched to a gene; V was cut back by 3 bases and J by 5 bases. CDR3 amino acids: CASSDPGQGRETQYF. CDR3 in DNA: TGTGCCAGCAGTGACCCGGGACAGGGGAGGGAGACCCAGTACTTC.

This chain links TRBV28 with TRBJ2-6; 9 nucleotides align to TRBD1. CDR3 length: 17 amino acids. Per the germline V gene, CDR1 is MDHEN and CDR2 is SYDVKM. V lost 7 bases and J lost 0; bases outside the gene matches: 7. In nucleotides, the CDR3 is TGTGCCAGCAATACAGGGGGCGAACTCTCTGGGGCCAACGTCCTGACTTTC. Amino acids: CASNTGGELSGANVLTF.

This chain uses TRBV6-4 with TRBJ2-2; 9 bases line up with TRBD2. CDR1 and CDR2 (germline): MRHNA, SNTAGT. V trimming: 2 bases; J trimming: 6 bases; junction bases outside the gene matches: 4. This CDR3 spans 15 amino acids. The CDR3 DNA is TGTGCCAGCAGTGACGGGTCTAGCGGGGCCGGGGAGCTGTTTTTT. Encoded protein: CASSDGSSGAGELFF.

V is TRBV7-2 and J is TRBJ2-7, with D perhaps assigned TRBD1 or TRBD2 (5 bases each). The germline V gene encodes CDR1 SGHTA and CDR2 FQGNSA. The V and J ends lost 4 bases and 2 bases respectively, with 12 bases between them. This CDR3 region has 14 residues. Here the CDR3 reads CASSSGAWAYEQYV. CDR3 DNA: TGTGCCAGCAGCTCCGGGGCCTGGGCCTACGAGCAGTACGTC.

The chain recombines TRBV10-3 with TRBJ1-2; TRBD1 matches at 10 bases. V was pared by 6 bases and J by 2 bases, with 9 bases of the junction left unmatched. Germline values: CDR1 ENHRY, CDR2 SYGVKD. The CDR3 extends over 16 amino acids. This CDR3 is CAIRAPGTGENYGYTF. The CDR3 DNA follows: TGTGCCATCAGAGCCCCTGGGACAGGGGAAAACTATGGCTACACCTTC.

This clone was observed once. The genes are TRBV29-1 and TRBJ1-1; the match to TRBD1 covers 11 bases. Trimming at V came to 3 bases and at J to 5 bases, leaving 2 bases not matched to a gene. The germline V gene has CDR1 SQVTM and CDR2 ANQGSEA. The CDR3 sequence is 13 residues long. Here the CDR3 DNA reads TGCAGCGTTGAGGGACAGGGGGGGACTGAAGCTTTCTTT. It encodes CSVEGQGGTEAFF.

The table lists this clone with a few counts. The chain uses TRBV14 and TRBJ1-6; possibly TRBD1 for D (6 bases). The CDR3 runs 13 residues. Germline values: CDR1 SGHDN, CDR2 FVKESK. V lost 4 bases and J lost 10, with 11 bases in between. The CDR3 region is CASSPQGRSPLHF. Here the CDR3 DNA reads TGTGCCAGCAGCCCACAGGGACGGTCACCCCTCCACTTT.

This sequence joins TRBV19 and TRBJ2-2, with D possibly matching TRBD1 (6 bases). The CDR3 covers 18 residues. Trimming cost V 5 bases and J 5 bases, with 24 bases left between them. Germline values: CDR1 LNHDA, CDR2 SQIVND (reference sequence). CDR3 sequence reads: CASSSVLDSTLTTGELFF. In DNA form, the CDR3 reads TGTGCCAGTAGTTCCGTTCTGGACAGTACCTTAACAACCGGGGAGCTGTTTTTT.

The gene calls are TRBV6-6 and TRBJ1-3; D unclear. Trimming left V 6 bases short and J 5 bases short, with 14 bases between. This CDR3 spans 14 amino acids. The germline V gene has CDR1 MNHNY and CDR2 SVGAGI (reference sequence). CDR3 sequence (DNA): TGTGCCAGCAGCCAGAGTCTAGGGAGAAACACCATATATTTT. Residues: CASSQSLGRNTIYF.

The chain couples TRBV7-9 to TRBJ2-1; D is ambiguous. The CDR3 is 12 amino acids. Per germline, CDR1 SEHNR and CDR2 FQNEAQ (reference sequence). The V and J ends lost 5 bases and 6 bases respectively, with 8 bases between them. DNA of the CDR3: TGTGCCAGCAGCCGTGACCTCAATGAGCAGTTCTTC. Amino acid sequence: CASSRDLNEQFF. Supplemented by reference TRBV7-9 and TRBJ2-1, the full variable domain reads DTGVSQNPRHKITKRGQNVTFRCDPISEHNRLYWYRQTLGQGPEFLTYFQNEAQLEKSRLLSDRFSAERPKGSFSTLEIQRTEQGDSAMYLCASSRDLNEQFFGPGTRLTVL.

The V call is TRBV19, the J call TRBJ2-6; TRBD1 aligns across 9 bases. Germline V gene lookup returns CDR1 LNHDA and CDR2 SQIVND (reference sequence). The CDR3 totals 17 residues. The V segment lost 4 bases and the J segment 2 bases; nucleotides outside the gene matches: 6. The CDR3 nucleotides are TGTGCCAGTAGTAGAGACAGGGGGGTGACTGGGGCCAACGTCCTGACTTTC. Residues: CASSRDRGVTGANVLTF.

The chain joins TRBV30 to TRBJ2-3; D possibly uses TRBD1 or TRBD2 (7 bases each). CDR3 length: 20 amino acids. Trimming took 5 bases from V and 6 from J, leaving 36 bases between them. From germline, CDR1 is GTSNPN and CDR2 SVGIG (reference sequence). The DNA for the CDR3 is TGTGCCTGGCCCAAAAATGGCCGGGACAGTGGACTAGTTTTTTTCGATACGCAGTATTTT. Encoded protein: CAWPKNGRDSGLVFFDTQYF. The full variable domain, with the rest looked up from reference TRBV30 and TRBJ2-3, is SQTIHQWPATLVQPVGSPLSLECTVEGTSNPNLYWYRQAAGRGLQLLFYSVGIGQISSEVPQNLSASRPQDRQFILSSKKLLLSDSGFYLCAWPKNGRDSGLVFFDTQYFGPGTRLTVL.